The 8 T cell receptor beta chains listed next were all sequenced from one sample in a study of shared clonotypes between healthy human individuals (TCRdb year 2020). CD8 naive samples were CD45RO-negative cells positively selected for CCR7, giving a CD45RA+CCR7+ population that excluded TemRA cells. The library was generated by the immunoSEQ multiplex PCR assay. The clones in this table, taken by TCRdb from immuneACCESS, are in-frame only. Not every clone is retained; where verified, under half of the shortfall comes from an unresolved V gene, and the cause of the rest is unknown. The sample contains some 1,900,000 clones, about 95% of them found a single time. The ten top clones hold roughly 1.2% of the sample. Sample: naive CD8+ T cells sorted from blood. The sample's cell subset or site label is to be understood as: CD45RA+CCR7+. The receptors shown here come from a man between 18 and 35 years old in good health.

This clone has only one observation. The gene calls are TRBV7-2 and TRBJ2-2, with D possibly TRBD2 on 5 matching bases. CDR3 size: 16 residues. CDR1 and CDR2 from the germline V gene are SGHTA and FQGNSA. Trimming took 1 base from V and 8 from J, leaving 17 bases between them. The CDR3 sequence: CASSLGGQLASGELFF. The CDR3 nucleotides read TGTGCCAGCAGCTTAGGAGGTCAGCTAGCATCAGGGGAGCTGTTTTTT.

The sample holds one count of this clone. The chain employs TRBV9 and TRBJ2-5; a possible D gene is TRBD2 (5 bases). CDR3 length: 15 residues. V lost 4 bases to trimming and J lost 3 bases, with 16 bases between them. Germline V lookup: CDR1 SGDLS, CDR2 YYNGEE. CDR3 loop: CASSPFPNGEETQYF. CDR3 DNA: TGTGCCAGCAGCCCATTCCCCAACGGGGAAGAGACCCAGTACTTC.

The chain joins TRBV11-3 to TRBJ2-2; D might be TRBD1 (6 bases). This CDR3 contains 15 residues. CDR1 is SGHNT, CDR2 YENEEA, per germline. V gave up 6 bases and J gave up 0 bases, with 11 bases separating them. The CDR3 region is CASRRTDSNTGELFF. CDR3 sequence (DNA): TGTGCCAGCAGGCGGACAGACTCGAACACCGGGGAGCTGTTTTTT.

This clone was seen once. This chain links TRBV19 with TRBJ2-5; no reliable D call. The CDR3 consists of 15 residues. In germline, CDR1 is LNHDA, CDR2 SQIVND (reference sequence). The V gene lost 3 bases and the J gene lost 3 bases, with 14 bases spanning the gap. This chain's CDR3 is CASSIVMDGEETQYF. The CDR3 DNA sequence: TGTGCCAGTAGTATTGTCATGGACGGCGAAGAGACCCAGTACTTC.

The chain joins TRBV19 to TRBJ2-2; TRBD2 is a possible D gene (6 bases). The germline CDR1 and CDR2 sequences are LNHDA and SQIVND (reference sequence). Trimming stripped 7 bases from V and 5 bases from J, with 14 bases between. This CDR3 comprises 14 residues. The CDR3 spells CASTPGVGTGELFF. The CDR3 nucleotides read TGTGCCAGTACTCCGGGAGTTGGTACCGGGGAGCTGTTTTTT.

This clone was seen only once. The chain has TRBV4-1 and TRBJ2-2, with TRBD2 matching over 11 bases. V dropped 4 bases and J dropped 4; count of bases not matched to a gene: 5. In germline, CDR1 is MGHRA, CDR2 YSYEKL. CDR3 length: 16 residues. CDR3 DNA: TGCGCCAGCAGCCTCGTAGCGGGGGGGATCACCGGGGAGCTGTTTTTT. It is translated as CASSLVAGGITGELFF.

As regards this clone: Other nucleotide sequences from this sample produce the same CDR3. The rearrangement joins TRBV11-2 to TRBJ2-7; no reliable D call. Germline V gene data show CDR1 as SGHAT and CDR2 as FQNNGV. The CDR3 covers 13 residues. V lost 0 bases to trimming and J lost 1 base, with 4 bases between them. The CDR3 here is CASSLDISYEQYF. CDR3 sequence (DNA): TGTGCCAGCAGCTTAGACATATCCTACGAGCAGTACTTC.

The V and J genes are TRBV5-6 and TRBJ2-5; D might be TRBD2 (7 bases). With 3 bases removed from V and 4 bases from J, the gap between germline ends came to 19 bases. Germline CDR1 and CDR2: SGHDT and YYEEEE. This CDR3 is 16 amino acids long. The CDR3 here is CASSWEPGGEGETQYF. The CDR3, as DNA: TGTGCCAGCAGCTGGGAGCCGGGGGGCGAGGGAGAGACCCAGTACTTC.